This TCR beta chain derives from a study of CD8 T cells in Susac syndrome. The study's findings and limits: An acknowledgment was made by the study that its TCR sequencing and HLA analysis involved relatively few individuals.

Reverse transcription used about 0.5 to 1 ug RNA and random hexamers. Amplification of TCR beta CDR3 across 54 Vbeta and 13 Jbeta was performed with immunoSEQ multiplex PCR. MiXCR, applied by TCRdb to the immunoSEQ multiplex PCR reads, yields one record per CDR3 protein. This sample has about 120,000 distinct CDR3 sequences, with roughly 91% found just once. Concerning this clonotype itself: Its target is unknown.

J gave up 2 bases and V 3 bases, and 5 bases lay outside the gene matches. Germline CDR1 DFQATT, CDR2 SNEGSKA (reference sequence). The CDR3 has 14 residues. This clonotype originated in a human donor in good health. The specimen was CD4+ T cells from PBMCs. This chain connects TRBV20-1 to TRBJ1-1; 8 bases are shared with TRBD1. In nucleotides, the CDR3 is TGCAGTGCTAGGCAGGGGGCCAGAAACACTGAAGCTTTCTTT. This translates into CSARQGARNTEAFF.